Listed below are T cell receptor beta chains from one sample, sequenced in a study of blood T cells in healthy people across ages. TCRdb redid the calling of the 5' RACE reads with MiXCR, one entry per CDR3 protein. The profile shows about 1,500,000 distinct CDR3 sequences, around 39% of them singletons. Material: blood. Every receptor here comes from a woman aged 18-29 years in good health. Each CDR3 is given with its conserved first and last residue. Fields, in order: clone size, D gene, J gene, V gene, CDR3 protein, CDR3 DNA. The D gene is left open where the match is weak. The size field is filled for only some rows; it gives once, few, many or a size class.

>.|TRBD1|TRBJ2-5|TRBV5-1
CASSPGTGEWEQYF
TGCGCCAGCAGCCCCGGGACAGGGGAGTGGGAGCAGTACTTC
>.|TRBD2|TRBJ2-1|TRBV5-1
CASSLGPGWRTSGRPNEQFF
TGCGCCAGCAGCTTGGGACCCGGTTGGAGGACTAGCGGGAGACCCAATGAGCAGTTCTTC
>few|.|TRBJ2-3|TRBV27
CASSFVGRPDTQYF
TGTGCCAGCAGTTTTGTGGGCAGACCAGATACGCAGTATTTT
>few|TRBD2|TRBJ2-7|TRBV5-5
CASSWGLAGAYEQYF
TGTGCCAGCAGCTGGGGACTAGCGGGAGCCTACGAGCAGTACTTC
>few|TRBD2|TRBJ2-3|TRBV29-1
CSVRTSGAITDTQYF
TGCAGCGTTAGGACTAGCGGGGCAATCACAGATACGCAGTATTTT
>.|TRBD2|TRBJ2-1|TRBV2
CASRARLAGAYNEQFF
TGTGCCAGCAGAGCTAGACTAGCGGGGGCTTACAATGAGCAGTTCTTC
>.|.|TRBJ2-1|TRBV5-6
CASSSGTPEQFF
TGTGCCAGCAGTTCCGGGACGCCCGAGCAGTTCTTC
>once|.|TRBJ1-4|TRBV6-5
CASRSHTGTNEKLFF
TGTGCCAGCCGAAGTCATACAGGGACTAATGAAAAACTGTTTTTT
>.|.|TRBJ2-7|TRBV9
CASSVGQGPNSEQYF
TGTGCCAGCAGCGTAGGGCAGGGGCCCAACTCCGAGCAGTACTTC
>.|TRBD1|TRBJ1-2|TRBV5-1
CASRRTGIGTGANYGHTF
TGCGCCAGCCGCCGAACCGGGATAGGGACAGGGGCTAACTATGGCCACACCTTC
>.|.|TRBJ2-1|TRBV4-1
CASSQEGWRFYNEQFF
TGCGCCAGCAGCCAAGAAGGTTGGCGGTTCTACAATGAGCAGTTCTTC
>.|.|TRBJ2-4|TRBV5-1
CASSLDSRDHALAKNIQYF
TGCGCCAGCAGCTTGGACTCTAGGGACCACGCATTAGCCAAAAACATTCAGTACTTC
>.|TRBD1|TRBJ2-1|TRBV4-1
CASSRGQGVSYNEQFF
TGCGCCAGCAGCCGGGGACAGGGCGTCTCCTACAATGAGCAGTTCTTC
>.|TRBD1|TRBJ2-7|TRBV12-3/TRBV12-4
CASSLGGTGEYEQYF
TGTGCCAGCAGTTTAGGCGGGACAGGGGAATACGAGCAGTACTTC
>.|TRBD2|TRBJ2-3|TRBV2
CASRGTSGSRTDTQYF
TGTGCCAGCAGGGGGACTAGCGGGAGTCGGACAGATACGCAGTATTTT
>.|.|TRBJ1-2|TRBV27
CASKKGNYGYTF
TGTGCCAGCAAGAAGGGGAACTATGGCTACACCTTC
>.|TRBD2|TRBJ2-7|TRBV7-9
CASSLLGGQVLDEQYF
TGTGCCAGCAGCTTACTGGGAGGGCAGGTCCTTGACGAGCAGTACTTC
>once|TRBD1|TRBJ2-7|TRBV2
CASKDRGPSYYEQYF
TGTGCCAGCAAGGACAGGGGTCCCTCCTACTACGAGCAGTACTTC
>.|.|TRBJ2-5|TRBV7-2
CATSGSSSYNEQYF
TGTGCCACCTCGGGGTCAAGCTCCTACAATGAGCAGTACTTC
>.|.|TRBJ2-7|TRBV20-1
CSARDPGASYEQYF
TGCAGTGCTAGAGATCCAGGGGCCAGCTACGAGCAGTACTTC
>.|.|TRBJ1-1|TRBV14
CASSQERNTEAFF
TGTGCCAGCAGCCAAGAACGAAACACTGAAGCTTTCTTT
>.|.|TRBJ2-5|TRBV10-2
CASSPLSGMETQYF
TGCGCCAGCAGTCCTCTTAGCGGTATGGAGACCCAGTACTTC
>.|TRBD1|TRBJ1-2|TRBV12-3/TRBV12-4
CASSSTGSNYGYTF
TGTGCCAGCAGTTCGACAGGGTCTAACTATGGCTACACCTTC
>.|TRBD2|TRBJ2-1|TRBV10-2
CASSESGLNNEQFF
TGCGCCAGCAGTGAGTCGGGACTAAACAATGAGCAGTTCTTC
>.|TRBD1|TRBJ2-7|TRBV6-6
CASVPGQGYYEQYF
TGTGCCAGCGTCCCCGGACAGGGATATTACGAGCAGTACTTC
>few|.|TRBJ2-3|TRBV20-1
CSHQAPSTDTQYF
TGCAGTCATCAGGCCCCTAGCACAGATACGCAGTATTTT
>.|.|TRBJ2-7|TRBV6-6
CASSYATGSGFGEQYF
TGTGCCAGCAGTTACGCTACAGGGTCCGGCTTTGGCGAGCAGTACTTC
>.|TRBD1|TRBJ2-7|TRBV9
CASSDQTGLNEQYF
TGTGCCAGCAGCGACCAGACAGGGTTGAACGAGCAGTACTTC
>.|.|TRBJ2-7|TRBV12-3/TRBV12-4
CASREQGSGYNEQYF
TGTGCCAGCAGGGAACAGGGTTCTGGATACAATGAGCAGTACTTC
>.|.|TRBJ2-1|TRBV7-9
CASNVQGSYNEQFF
TGTGCCAGCAACGTACAGGGCTCCTACAATGAGCAGTTCTTC
>few|TRBD1|TRBJ2-7|TRBV10-3
CATRDRVYEQYF
TGTGCCACTCGGGACAGGGTGTACGAGCAGTACTTC
>.|.|TRBJ1-1|TRBV20-1
CSATWEERNTEAFF
TGCAGTGCCACGTGGGAAGAAAGGAACACTGAAGCTTTCTTT
>.|TRBD1|TRBJ2-1|TRBV28
CASSSWDRGHNEQFF
TGTGCCAGCAGCTCCTGGGACAGGGGCCACAATGAGCAGTTCTTC
>.|.|TRBJ2-5|TRBV9
CASRGVAGGNEQYF
TGTGCCAGCAGGGGGGTAGCTGGCGGCAATGAGCAGTACTTC
>.|.|TRBJ1-2|TRBV6-5
CASSYSPEQGDGYTF
TGTGCCAGCAGTTACAGTCCGGAACAGGGCGATGGCTACACCTTC
>many|.|TRBJ2-7|TRBV12-3/TRBV12-4
CASSLQGTPSYEQYF
TGTGCCAGCAGTCTCCAGGGGACACCGTCCTACGAGCAGTACTTC
>.|TRBD1|TRBJ2-7|TRBV12-3/TRBV12-4
CASRDRGFFEQYF
TGTGCCAGCAGGGACAGGGGGTTTTTCGAGCAGTACTTC